This entry concerns a single TCR beta chain. What this receptor recognizes is not known. Germline is not matched at one junction end, which may reflect a read error. The TCR beta CDR3 regions were amplified from the RNA transcripts. The TCR CDR3 was subjected to a first round of RT-PCR using the HTBI primer set and the Qiagen OneStep RT-PCR kit. Libraries were constructed in a second round of multiplex PCR, after which size selection and purification were carried out. Sequencing of the libraries was done on an Illumina HiSeq2000 using paired-end 100 bp reads. For the original study's pipeline: SOAPnuke was used to process the raw data, removing reads that contained adapters or uncalled bases, had a mean Phred below 15, or lacked an exact match to the constant primer or identifier. COPE v1.2.5 was used to merge the high-quality paired reads, and each unique nucleotide sequence was defined as a clonotype. MiTCR v1.1 was used to align the clonotypes against IMGT TRBV, TRBD and TRBJ reference segments. Analysis was restricted to V-J combinations with a frequency above 0.0001, which covered roughly 99% of repertoires. A TCS score was defined as the ratio of F50 (clonal expansion) to E x V (chaos), with BLOSUM62-based TCRdist applied between CDR3 peptides within each V-J. Welch's t-statistics and random forest reduced fewer than 600 V-J features to 13, which were used in a naive Bayes classifier (R e1071). The similarity between thyroid and blood repertoires was quantified using the Morisita-Horn index. Using fastp trimming at Q25 and MiXCR clonotype assembly, TCRdb reanalyzed the public sequencing data and kept in-frame beta chains. Rows merge per CDR3 protein into single entries with the most common DNA and genes. The V and J calls shown here were made by TCRdb, not taken from the authors' results. Counted in this sample were over 700,000 distinct CDR3 sequences; roughly 37% of them appeared once. The ten most abundant clones make up roughly 8.3% of the sample.

Stable Graves' hyperthyroidism was defined as no progression to ophthalmopathy during 18 months of follow-up. The hyperthyroidism patients were between 18 and 65 years old and newly diagnosed, with a disease duration of less than 2 months. The study excluded patients with uncontrolled infections, other autoimmune diseases, pregnancy or lactation. Diagnoses were based on clinical symptoms, serum thyroxine and TRAb, thyroid ultrasound and orbital computed tomography. PBMCs were separated from about 10 ml of fresh peripheral blood using Ficoll-Paque density gradient centrifugation. Total RNA was extracted using Trizol reagent, and RNA quality was assessed on an Agilent 2100 Bioanalyzer. This sample was taken from a study of T cells in Graves' hyperthyroidism and ophthalmopathy (dated by TCRdb to about 2019). Looking at the study overall: Peripheral blood was sampled at the time of initial diagnosis, prior to any treatment. TCR V-J signatures able to tell the groups apart were searched for in a discovery cohort of approximately 95 patients, of whom roughly 42 had Graves' ophthalmopathy and more than 55 had stable Graves' hyperthyroidism. An independent validation cohort of 18 to 20 hyperthyroidism patients and approximately 17 patients who later progressed to ophthalmopathy tested prospective prediction of ophthalmopathy. For training and testing, the approximately 92 patients in the discovery cohort were randomly divided in a 7:3 ratio. The study also compared thyroid tissue and blood T-cell repertoires from roughly 6 Graves' hyperthyroidism patients. After blood sampling, hyperthyroidism patients were treated with methimazole at a starting dose of 30 mg daily, and ophthalmopathy patients were treated with high-dose intravenous methylprednisolone. According to the paper, TCR Vbeta CDR3 sequencing was carried out on over 130 peripheral blood samples, which came from under 50 ophthalmopathy, 70 to 80 hyperthyroidism and roughly 17 progressor patients.

As encoded in the germline V gene, CDR1 is SGHVS while CDR2 is FQNEAQ. The CDR3 starts with the cysteine, ends with the phenylalanine, and has 12 residues. The sequence is cut down to CDR3 DNA, 36 bases in frame from base 1. The paper as a whole reports these results and caveats: No statistical method was used to set the sample size in advance, and investigators knew the group allocation. In validation, progression to ophthalmopathy was predicted by the model with almost 71% sensitivity and roughly 76% specificity, a median of about 6.4 months before onset. A 13 V-J signature model separated ophthalmopathy from stable hyperthyroidism, with just over 85% sensitivity and about 81% specificity in cross-validation and 80%/75% in testing. Most expanded thyroid clonotypes (frequency above 0.001) were also detected in blood, suggesting blood repertoires may reflect thyroid immune responses.

This TCR derives from a young man with Graves' hyperthyroidism. The sequenced material came from blood. The chain links TRBV7-8 with TRBJ2-7, with no confidently assigned D gene. The CDR3: CASSLDGLSTNF. The nucleotide sequence reads TGTGCCAGCAGCTTAGACGGGCTGTCGACCAACTTC.